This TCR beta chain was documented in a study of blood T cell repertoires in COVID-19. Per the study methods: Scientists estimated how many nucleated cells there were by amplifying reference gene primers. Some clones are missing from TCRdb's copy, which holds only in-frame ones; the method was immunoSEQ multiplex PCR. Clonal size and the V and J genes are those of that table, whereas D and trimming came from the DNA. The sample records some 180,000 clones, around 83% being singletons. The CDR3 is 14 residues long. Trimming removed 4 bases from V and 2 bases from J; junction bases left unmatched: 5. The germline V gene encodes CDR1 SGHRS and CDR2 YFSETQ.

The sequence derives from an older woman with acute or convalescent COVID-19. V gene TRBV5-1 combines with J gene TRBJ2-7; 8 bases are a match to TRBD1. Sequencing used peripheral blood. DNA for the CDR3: TGCGCCAGCAGCGGAGGGACAGGACCCTACGAGCAGTACTTC. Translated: CASSGGTGPYEQYF.